The 13 T cell receptor beta chains given below trace back to one sample, sequenced in a study of beta chain features in type 1 diabetes. The study's findings and limits: Researchers report that Type 1 diabetes patients had moderately but significantly shorter TCRB CDR3s across all four CD4+ subsets.

Every bit of the isolated RNA underwent reverse transcription, so sequencing read expressed TCRB transcripts. Clones were sequenced by immunoSEQ multiplex PCR, and TCRdb holds only the in-frame ones, with some missing. This table has around 280,000 clones, 15% appearing once. The antigens for these receptors are not known. The sequencing sample was made of naive CD4+ T cells from blood. Source of these receptors: a young man with type 1 diabetes.

The genes are TRBV7-2 and TRBJ2-1; 12 bases line up with TRBD2. The CDR3 contains 17 residues. Germline values: CDR1 SGHTA, CDR2 FQGNSA. V lost 6 bases, J lost 3 bases, and 9 bases stayed unmatched. CDR3 nucleotide sequence: TGTGCCAGCAGTCCTTCTAGCGGGAGGGGGGTCTACAATGAGCAGTTCTTC. Amino acid sequence: CASSPSSGRGVYNEQFF.

This clone was found a few times. V is TRBV5-1 and J is TRBJ1-2, with 9 bases that match TRBD1. The V and J ends lost 4 bases and 6 bases, in that order; junction bases with no gene match: 19. This CDR3 comprises 18 residues. CDR1 and CDR2 (germline): SGHRS, YFSETQ. The CDR3 reads CASSRQGTGRNVPDGYTF. CDR3 bases: TGCGCCAGCAGCCGGCAAGGGACAGGGAGGAATGTTCCCGATGGCTACACCTTC.

The J gene is TRBJ2-5, the V gene TRBV7-9; D might be TRBD1 (5 bases). The CDR3 runs to 13 residues. Germline CDR1 SEHNR, CDR2 FQNEAQ (reference sequence). V lost 1 base and J 3 bases, leaving 6 bases between the germline ends. CDR3 sequence reads: CASSLEGKETQYF. In nucleotides, the CDR3 is TGTGCCAGCAGCTTAGAGGGGAAAGAGACCCAGTACTTC.

Of note for this clone: The sample holds other DNA sequences that translate to the same CDR3. CDR3 sequence reads: CASSSGRSYEQYF. In DNA form, the CDR3 reads TGTGCCAGCAGCTCGGGGAGGTCCTACGAGCAGTACTTC. The chain uses TRBV28 and TRBJ2-7; tentatively, D is TRBD2 (6 bases). The ends were cut back, 6 bases at V and 1 base at J, with 10 bases in the middle. Germline assignment: CDR1 MDHEN and CDR2 SYDVKM. This CDR3 comprises 13 residues. The full variable domain, completed using reference TRBV28 and TRBJ2-7, is DVKVTQSSRYLVKRTGEKVFLECVQDMDHENMFWYRQDPGLGLRLIYFSYDVKMKEKGDIPEGYSVSREKKERFSLILESASTNQTSMYLCASSSGRSYEQYFGPGTRLTVT.

Only a few counts were recorded for this clone. A junction end diverges from the germline sequence, so it may reflect a read error. The chain carries TRBV28 and TRBJ2-7; tentatively, D is TRBD1 (5 bases). From germline, CDR1 is MDHEN and CDR2 SYDVKM. The CDR3 is made up of 10 amino acids. CDR3 in amino acids: CASSPSGRDF. The CDR3 DNA reads as TGTGCCAGCAGCCCGTCGGGCAGGGACTTC.

The CDR3 sequence is CASSLVGSETQYF. The DNA of the CDR3 is TGTGCCAGCAGCTTAGTGGGGAGCGAGACCCAGTACTTC. J is TRBJ2-5 and V is TRBV7-9; maybe TRBD2 (5 bases). The germline gives CDR1 SEHNR, CDR2 FQNEAQ (reference sequence). The V gene lost 1 base and the J gene lost 5 bases, with 8 bases spanning the gap. The length of the CDR3 is 13 residues.

This clone has just a few counts. The V gene is TRBV29-1, the J gene TRBJ2-1; 7 positions agree with TRBD2. This CDR3 has 16 amino acids. Unmatched junction bases numbered 9, after V lost 1 base and J lost 3 bases. Germline V gene data show CDR1 as SQVTM and CDR2 as ANQGSEA. The CDR3 spells CSVEVMWGGVYNEQFF. The CDR3 coding sequence is TGCAGCGTTGAAGTCATGTGGGGAGGGGTCTACAATGAGCAGTTCTTC.

This chain connects TRBV30 to TRBJ2-1; TRBD2 matches 10 bases. Unmatched junction bases numbered 7, after V lost 4 bases and J lost 4 bases. Germline CDR1 GTSNPN, CDR2 SVGIG (reference sequence). This CDR3 comprises 15 residues. Written as DNA, the CDR3 is TGTGCCTGGACTAGCGGGGGATTCTCTTACAATGAGCAGTTCTTC. It specifies CAWTSGGFSYNEQFF.

The rearrangement joins TRBV7-2 to TRBJ2-1; 7 positions agree with TRBD2. Germline V gene sequence: CDR1 SGHTA, CDR2 FQGNSA. This CDR3 has 15 amino acids. V lost 3 bases to trimming and J lost 6 bases; unmatched junction nucleotides: 8. CDR3 sequence reads: CASSFSGGGGNEQFF. The CDR3 DNA follows: TGTGCCAGCAGCTTCTCTGGCGGGGGTGGCAATGAGCAGTTCTTC.

The chain carries TRBV6-5 and TRBJ1-2; D is uncertain. The CDR3 covers 12 residues. V lost 6 bases, J lost 6 bases, and 11 bases lay in between. CDR1 is MNHEY, CDR2 SVGAGI, per germline. This chain's CDR3 is CASSPPADGYTF. CDR3 DNA: TGTGCCAGCAGCCCCCCTGCAGATGGCTACACCTTC.

The chain links TRBV28 to TRBJ2-2, with 13 bases lining up with TRBD2. The V gene's germline CDR1 is MDHEN and CDR2 SYDVKM. The CDR3 length is 13 residues. The junction had 2 bases not matched to a gene; V was cut back by 5 bases and J by 11 bases. CDR3 DNA: TGTGCCAGCAGTAGGACTAGCGGGAGAGAGCTGTTTTTT. Its protein product is CASSRTSGRELFF.

V usage is TRBV11-2 and J usage is TRBJ2-1; tentatively, D is TRBD2 (6 bases). CDR1 is SGHAT and CDR2 is FQNNGV in the germline V gene. This CDR3 has 16 amino acids. V lost 5 bases and J lost 9, with 23 bases in between. The CDR3 loop reads CASSHGSTPLAIEQFF. The CDR3 nucleotides are TGTGCCAGCAGCCATGGTTCCACCCCTCTAGCGATTGAGCAGTTCTTC.

The chain has TRBV7-6 and TRBJ1-4; 9 positions match TRBD1. The germline V gene encodes CDR1 SGHVS and CDR2 FNYEAQ. CDR3 length: 15 amino acids. With V trimmed by 5 bases and J by 5 bases, 6 bases remained unmatched. CDR3 region: CASSPGQGPNEKLFF. The CDR3 nucleotides read TGTGCCAGCAGCCCTGGACAGGGGCCAAATGAAAAACTGTTTTTT.